The TCR beta chain under discussion was sequenced for a study of blood T cells in healthy people across ages. Study observations and caveats: Per million T cells, TCR beta diversity dropped roughly linearly as age increased.

Primers used in a second PCR of about 6 to 11 cycles were a sample-barcoded 5' primer and a J-beta primer mix. TCRdb re-analysed the 5' RACE reads in MiXCR, keeping a single row per CDR3 protein. This sample has about 680,000 distinct CDR3 sequences, with around 45% found just once. This clonotype was detected a few times. The antigen is unknown. Material: blood. The TCR comes from a woman aged 60-70 years in good health.

The CDR3 nucleotides read TGTGCCAGCAGTACCATAGGATTGGTGGGCTATGGCTACACCTTC. The encoded protein is CASSTIGLVGYGYTF. The V and J genes are TRBV28 and TRBJ1-2, with unresolved D. This CDR3 spans 15 amino acids. Germline lookup yields CDR1 MDHEN and CDR2 SYDVKM. V was clipped by 5 bases and J by 4 bases, with 17 bases between them.